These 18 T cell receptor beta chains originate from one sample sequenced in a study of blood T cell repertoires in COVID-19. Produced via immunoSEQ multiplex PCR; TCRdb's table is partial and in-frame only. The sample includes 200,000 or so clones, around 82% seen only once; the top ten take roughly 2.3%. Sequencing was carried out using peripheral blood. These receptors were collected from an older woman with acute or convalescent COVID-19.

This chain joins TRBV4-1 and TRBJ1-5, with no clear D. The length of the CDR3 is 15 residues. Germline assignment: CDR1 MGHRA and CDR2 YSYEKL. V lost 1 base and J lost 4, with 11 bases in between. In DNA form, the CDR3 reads TGCGCCAGCAGCCAAGGTGAAGGGAGAAATCAGCCCCAGCATTTT. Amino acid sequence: CASSQGEGRNQPQHF.

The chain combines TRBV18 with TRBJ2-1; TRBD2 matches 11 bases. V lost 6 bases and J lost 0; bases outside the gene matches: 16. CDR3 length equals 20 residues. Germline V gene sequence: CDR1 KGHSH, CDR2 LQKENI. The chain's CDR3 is CASSSRPGTSGPSSYNEQFF. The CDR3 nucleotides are TGTGCCAGCTCCTCGAGGCCGGGGACTAGCGGTCCCAGCTCCTACAATGAGCAGTTCTTC.

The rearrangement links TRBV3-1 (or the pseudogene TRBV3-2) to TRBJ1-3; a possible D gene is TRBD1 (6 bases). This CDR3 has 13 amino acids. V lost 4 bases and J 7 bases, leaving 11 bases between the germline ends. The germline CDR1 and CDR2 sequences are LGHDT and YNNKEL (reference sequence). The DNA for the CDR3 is TGTGCCAGCAGCCTAACGGGGGGCAACACCATATATTTT. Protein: CASSLTGGNTIYF.

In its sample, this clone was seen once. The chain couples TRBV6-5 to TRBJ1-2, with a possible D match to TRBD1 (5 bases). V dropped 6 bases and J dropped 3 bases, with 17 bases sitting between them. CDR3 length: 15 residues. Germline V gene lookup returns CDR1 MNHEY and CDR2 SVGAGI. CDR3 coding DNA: TGTGCCAGCAGCAGACTAGGGACTTCTGACTATGGCTACACCTTC. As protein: CASSRLGTSDYGYTF.

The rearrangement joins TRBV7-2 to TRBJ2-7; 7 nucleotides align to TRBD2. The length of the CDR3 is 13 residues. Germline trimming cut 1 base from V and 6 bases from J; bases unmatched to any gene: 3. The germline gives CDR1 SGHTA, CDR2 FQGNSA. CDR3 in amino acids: CASSLGIAGEQYF. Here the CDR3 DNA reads TGTGCCAGCAGCTTAGGAATAGCGGGCGAGCAGTACTTC.

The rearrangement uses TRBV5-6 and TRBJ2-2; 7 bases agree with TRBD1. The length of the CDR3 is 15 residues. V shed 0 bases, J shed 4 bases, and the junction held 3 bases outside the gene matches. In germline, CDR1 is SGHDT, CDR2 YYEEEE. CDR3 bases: TGTGCCAGCAGCTTGGGGGCAGGGGGCACCGGGGAGCTGTTTTTT. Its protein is CASSLGAGGTGELFF.

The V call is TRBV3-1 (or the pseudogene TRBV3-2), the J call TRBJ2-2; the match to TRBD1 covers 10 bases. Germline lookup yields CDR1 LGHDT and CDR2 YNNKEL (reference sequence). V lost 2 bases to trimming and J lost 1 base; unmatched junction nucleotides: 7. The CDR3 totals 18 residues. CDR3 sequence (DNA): TGTGCCAGCAGCCAAACGACAGGGGGCGCAGGGAACACCGGGGAGCTGTTTTTT. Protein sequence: CASSQTTGGAGNTGELFF.

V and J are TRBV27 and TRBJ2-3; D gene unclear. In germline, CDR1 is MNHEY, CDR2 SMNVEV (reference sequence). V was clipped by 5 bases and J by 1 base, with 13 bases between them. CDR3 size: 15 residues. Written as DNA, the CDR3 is TGTGCCAGCAGTGAGGATGGAGTCGGCACAGATACGCAGTATTTT. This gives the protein CASSEDGVGTDTQYF.

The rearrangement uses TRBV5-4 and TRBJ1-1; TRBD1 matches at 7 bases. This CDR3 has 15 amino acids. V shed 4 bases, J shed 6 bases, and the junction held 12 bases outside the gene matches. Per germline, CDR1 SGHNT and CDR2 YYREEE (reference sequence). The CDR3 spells CASSTYTGESAEAFF. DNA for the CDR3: TGTGCCAGCAGCACCTATACAGGGGAGAGCGCTGAAGCTTTCTTT.

For the CDR3, the DNA is TGCGCCAGCAGCCAAGTTCTCACAGATACGCAGTATTTT. Protein: CASSQVLTDTQYF. This chain connects TRBV4-3 to TRBJ2-3; D is ambiguous. Germline V gene lookup returns CDR1 LGHNA and CDR2 YSLEER. Trimming cost V 1 base and J 2 bases, with 4 bases left between them. The CDR3 contains 13 residues.

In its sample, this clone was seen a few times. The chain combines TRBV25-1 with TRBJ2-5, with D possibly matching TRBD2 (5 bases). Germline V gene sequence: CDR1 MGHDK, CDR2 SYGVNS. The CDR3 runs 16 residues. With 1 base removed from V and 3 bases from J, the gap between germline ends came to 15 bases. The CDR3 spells CASSELRSGRKETQYF. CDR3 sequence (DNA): TGTGCCAGCAGTGAATTAAGGTCGGGGAGAAAAGAGACCCAGTACTTC.

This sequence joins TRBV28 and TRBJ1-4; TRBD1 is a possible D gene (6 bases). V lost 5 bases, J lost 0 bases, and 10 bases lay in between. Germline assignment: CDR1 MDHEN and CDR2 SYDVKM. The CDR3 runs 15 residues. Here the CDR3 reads CASSPRGPTNEKLFF. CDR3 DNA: TGTGCCAGCAGTCCCAGGGGCCCAACTAATGAAAAACTGTTTTTT. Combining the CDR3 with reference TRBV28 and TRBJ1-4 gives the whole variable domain DVKVTQSSRYLVKRTGEKVFLECVQDMDHENMFWYRQDPGLGLRLIYFSYDVKMKEKGDIPEGYSVSREKKERFSLILESASTNQTSMYLCASSPRGPTNEKLFFGSGTQLSVL.

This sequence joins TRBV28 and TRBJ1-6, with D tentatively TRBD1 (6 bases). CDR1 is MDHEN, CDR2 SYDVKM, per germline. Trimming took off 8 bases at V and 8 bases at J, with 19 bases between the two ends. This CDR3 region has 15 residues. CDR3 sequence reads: CASQTNPGADSPLHF. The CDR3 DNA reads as TGTGCCAGCCAAACCAACCCAGGGGCTGATTCACCCCTCCACTTT.

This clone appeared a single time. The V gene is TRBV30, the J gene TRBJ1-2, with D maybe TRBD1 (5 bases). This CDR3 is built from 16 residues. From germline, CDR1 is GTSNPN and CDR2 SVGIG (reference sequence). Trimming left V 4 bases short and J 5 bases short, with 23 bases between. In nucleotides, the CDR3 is TGTGCCTGGACCGGTCGTCGGACAAAGGATTCATATGGCTACACCTTC. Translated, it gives CAWTGRRTKDSYGYTF. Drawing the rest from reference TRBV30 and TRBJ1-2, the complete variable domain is SQTIHQWPATLVQPVGSPLSLECTVEGTSNPNLYWYRQAAGRGLQLLFYSVGIGQISSEVPQNLSASRPQDRQFILSSKKLLLSDSGFYLCAWTGRRTKDSYGYTFGSGTRLTVV.

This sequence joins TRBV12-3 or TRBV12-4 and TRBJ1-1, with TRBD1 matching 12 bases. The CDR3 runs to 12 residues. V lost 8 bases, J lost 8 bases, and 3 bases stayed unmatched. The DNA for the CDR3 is TGTGCCAGCGGGGGACAGGGGGCAGAAGCTTTCTTT. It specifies CASGGQGAEAFF.

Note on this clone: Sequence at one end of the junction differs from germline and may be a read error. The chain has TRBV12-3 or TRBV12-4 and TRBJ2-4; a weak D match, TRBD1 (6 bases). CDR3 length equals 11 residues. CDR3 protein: CASSPRDIQYF. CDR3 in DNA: TGTGCCAGCAGTCCCCGGGACATACAGTACTTC.

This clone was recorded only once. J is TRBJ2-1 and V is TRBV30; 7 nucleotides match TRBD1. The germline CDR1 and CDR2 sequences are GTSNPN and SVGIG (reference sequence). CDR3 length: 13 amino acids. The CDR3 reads CAYRTGVYNEQFF. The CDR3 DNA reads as TGTGCGTATCGGACAGGAGTCTACAATGAGCAGTTCTTC.

This CDR3 reads CASSYSSGWGGYTF. CDR3 DNA sequence: TGTGCCAGCAGTTACTCGAGCGGTTGGGGTGGCTACACCTTC. The rearrangement joins TRBV6-5 to TRBJ1-2, with D unclear. Trimming cost V 0 bases and J 7 bases, with 12 bases left between them. CDR3 length equals 14 residues. CDR1 and CDR2 (germline): MNHEY, SVGAGI.